This TCR beta chain was identified in a study of OX40 agonist ivuxolimab in advanced cancers. Study details: People who had prior anti-PD-1, anti-PD-L1 or anti-CTLA-4 therapy could take part, and approximately 43% had some. Partial responses were recorded for three patients, including one with hepatocellular carcinoma and two with cutaneous melanoma.

Anyone with autoimmune disease history or systemic immunosuppression was excluded. The CDR3 has 14 residues. The ends lost 2 bases at V and 2 bases at J; junction bases unmatched: 2. Germline CDR1 is MDHEN and CDR2 is SYDVKM. This table comes from immunoSEQ multiplex PCR, and its TCRdb copy is limited to in-frame clones, with some not included. The sample yields about 78,000 clones, approximately 90% seen once. This specimen consisted of CD4+ or CD8+ T cells sorted from blood, obtained in a trial of the OX40 agonist ivuxolimab. This chain joins TRBV28 and TRBJ1-1; 7 bases fit TRBD1. This clonotype originated in an adult with an advanced solid tumor such as melanoma, head and neck, liver or kidney cancer. The CDR3 loop is CASSLRQGNTEAFF. The CDR3 nucleotides are TGTGCCAGCAGTTTAAGACAGGGAAACACTGAAGCTTTCTTT.